These 6 T cell receptor beta chains originate from one sample sequenced in a study of shared clonotypes between healthy human individuals. Assay: immunoSEQ multiplex PCR; the TCRdb copy retains only in-frame clones and omits some. The table includes millions of clones, approximately 95% detected once. Sequencing was carried out using naive CD4+ T cells from PBMCs. The subset is: CD45RA+ positively selected. The receptor set was obtained from a man in his late teens or twenties in good health. Some clones in this sample may be carry-over from other donors' samples.

This rearrangement joins TRBV28 to TRBJ2-2, with a weak D call TRBD2 (5 bases). CDR3 length: 14 amino acids. CDR1 and CDR2 (germline): MDHEN, SYDVKM. Trimming removed 3 bases from V and 6 bases from J, with 11 bases in between. CDR3 protein: CASSLRALAGELFF. In DNA, the CDR3 is TGTGCCAGCAGTTTGAGGGCCCTCGCCGGGGAGCTGTTTTTT.

This chain links TRBV28 with TRBJ2-1, with 7 positions matching TRBD1. V lost 2 bases to trimming and J lost 3 bases; unmatched junction nucleotides: 16. The germline gives CDR1 MDHEN, CDR2 SYDVKM. The CDR3 is 19 amino acids. This chain's CDR3 is CASSLDPGGNTAVYNEQFF. CDR3 sequence (DNA): TGTGCCAGCAGTTTAGATCCAGGGGGTAATACGGCTGTCTACAATGAGCAGTTCTTC. Combining the CDR3 with reference TRBV28 and TRBJ2-1 gives the whole variable domain DVKVTQSSRYLVKRTGEKVFLECVQDMDHENMFWYRQDPGLGLRLIYFSYDVKMKEKGDIPEGYSVSREKKERFSLILESASTNQTSMYLCASSLDPGGNTAVYNEQFFGPGTRLTVL.

This clone was recorded only once. This sequence joins TRBV19 and TRBJ1-2; a weak D match, TRBD1 (6 bases). The CDR3 is 12 amino acids. Germline V gene data show CDR1 as LNHDA and CDR2 as SQIVND (reference sequence). V lost 9 bases and J lost 6, with 14 bases in between. The CDR3 DNA reads as TGTGCCAGCGGGACACCTCCGGATGGCTACACCTTC. Protein: CASGTPPDGYTF.

The rearrangement uses TRBV7-3 and TRBJ2-2; 8 bases fit TRBD1. The CDR3 totals 15 residues. Per germline, CDR1 SGHTA and CDR2 FQGTGA. The J segment lost 4 bases and the V segment lost 5 bases, leaving 6 bases of the junction unmatched. The CDR3 nucleotides read TGTGCCAGCAGCCTACAGGGGGTTGGCACCGGGGAGCTGTTTTTT. Protein: CASSLQGVGTGELFF. The whole variable domain, remainder taken from reference TRBV7-3 and TRBJ2-2, is GAGVSQTPSNKVTEKGKYVELRCDPISGHTALYWYRQSLGQGPEFLIYFQGTGAADDSGLPNDRFFAVRPEGSVSTLKIQRTERGDSAVYLCASSLQGVGTGELFFGEGSRLTVL.

The chain has TRBV2 and TRBJ2-7; either TRBD1 or TRBD2 may fit D (5 bases each). Germline V lookup: CDR1 SNHLY, CDR2 FYNNEI. The CDR3 contains 15 residues. V lost 1 base to trimming and J lost 2 bases, with 12 bases between them. CDR3 region: CASSEVGPTPYEQYF. Here the CDR3 DNA reads TGTGCCAGCAGTGAAGTGGGACCGACCCCCTACGAGCAGTACTTC.

V usage is TRBV27 and J usage is TRBJ2-1; D perhaps matches TRBD1 (5 bases). Germline V lookup: CDR1 MNHEY, CDR2 SMNVEV (reference sequence). This CDR3 is built from 15 residues. The germline V and J ends were trimmed by 6 bases and 4 bases, with 16 bases remaining between them. The CDR3 region has the DNA TGTGCCAGCAGCACACGAAAGACAGCATACAATGAGCAGTTCTTC. It is translated as CASSTRKTAYNEQFF.